This passage covers 19 T cell receptor beta chains from one sample sequenced in a study of identical twins. A single record per CDR3 protein comes from TCRdb applying MiXCR to the 5' RACE reads. The sample contains 1.5 million to 2 million distinct CDR3 sequences, about 32% of which appear only once. The sequencing input was cord blood. All receptors come from a newborn girl in good health.

This clonotype has just a few counts. This sequence joins TRBV7-9 and TRBJ2-6; D is unresolved. CDR1 SEHNR and CDR2 FQNEAQ come from the germline V gene (reference sequence). CDR3 size: 15 residues. Deletions cut 2 bases from V and 1 base from J, with 6 bases between. CDR3 DNA: TGTGCCAGCAGCTTATTTCAATCTGGGGCCAACGTCCTGACTTTC. It translates to CASSLFQSGANVLTF.

CDR3 sequence reads: CSVGGLAGIYEQYF. In DNA, the CDR3 is TGCAGCGTTGGGGGACTAGCGGGGATTTACGAGCAGTACTTC. The chain carries TRBV29-1 and TRBJ2-7; 13 bases align to TRBD2. V dropped 4 bases and J dropped 4; count of bases not matched to a gene: 4. Germline CDR1 SQVTM, CDR2 ANQGSEA. The CDR3 is 14 residues long.

This chain links TRBV27 with TRBJ2-1, with 8 bases fitting TRBD2. CDR1 MNHEY and CDR2 SMNVEV come from the germline V gene (reference sequence). J was trimmed by 14 bases and V by 3 bases; bases with no gene match: 6. CDR3 size: 12 residues. DNA of the CDR3: TGTGCCAGCAGTTTGCTGACGGGAGGGAAGTTCTTC. It yields the protein CASSLLTGGKFF.

The genes are TRBV24-1 and TRBJ2-1; D gene unclear. The CDR3 is 15 residues long. The germline V gene has CDR1 KGHDR and CDR2 SFDVKD. V dropped 2 bases and J dropped 6 bases, with 13 bases sitting between them. The CDR3 sequence is CATSDYRTVCNEQFF. DNA of the CDR3: TGTGCCACCAGTGATTACCGGACGGTGTGCAATGAGCAGTTCTTC.

This clonotype appeared a few times. The rearrangement joins TRBV5-6 to TRBJ2-3, with a possible D match to TRBD2 (7 bases). The CDR3 length is 16 residues. Germline CDR1 is SGHDT and CDR2 is YYEEEE. Trimming cost V 0 bases and J 2 bases, with 13 bases left between them. The CDR3 DNA reads as TGTGCCAGCAGCTTGGGCGGCGGGGGCTTCACAGATACGCAGTATTTT. It encodes CASSLGGGGFTDTQYF. Complete variable domain (other parts from reference TRBV5-6 and TRBJ2-3): DAGVTQSPTHLIKTRGQQVTLRCSPKSGHDTVSWYQQALGQGPQFIFQYYEEEERQRGNFPDRFSGHQFPNYSSELNVNALLLGDSALYLCASSLGGGGFTDTQYFGPGTRLTVL.

This chain connects TRBV12-3 or TRBV12-4 to TRBJ2-3; D is uncertain. Trimming pared 5 bases from V and 4 bases from J, leaving 13 bases between. The CDR3 extends over 14 amino acids. The CDR3 sequence: CASSQVGRSDTQYF. Written as DNA, the CDR3 is TGTGCCAGCAGTCAAGTGGGAAGGTCAGATACGCAGTATTTT.

The rearrangement uses TRBV6-5 and TRBJ1-2, with TRBD1 matching 9 bases. After removal of 6 bases from V and 4 bases from J, the junction contained 12 bases not matched to a gene. Germline-derived CDR1 and CDR2 are MNHEY and SVGAGI. This CDR3 has 16 amino acids. CDR3 DNA sequence: TGTGCCAGCAGCTCTAGCCCCGGGACAGGGTCCTATGGCTACACCTTC. Its protein is CASSSSPGTGSYGYTF.

The chain links TRBV20-1 to TRBJ2-5, with TRBD1 identical over 8 bases. After removal of 2 bases from V and 11 bases from J, the junction contained 10 bases not matched to a gene. The CDR3 has 13 amino acids. Germline-derived CDR1 and CDR2 are DFQATT and SNEGSKA (reference sequence). The CDR3 region has the DNA TGCAGTGCTAGACCGGGACAGGTCAGGGTGCAGTACTTC. Translated, it gives CSARPGQVRVQYF.

The V gene is TRBV2, the J gene TRBJ2-1, with 9 positions matching TRBD2. After removal of 7 bases from V and 5 bases from J, the junction contained 9 bases not matched to a gene. The CDR3 sequence is 15 residues long. Germline CDR1 reads SNHLY; CDR2 reads FYNNEI. The CDR3 sequence is CASNIAGAKHNEQFF. Written as DNA, the CDR3 is TGTGCCAGCAATATAGCGGGAGCGAAGCACAATGAGCAGTTCTTC.

This clonotype has just a few counts. This sequence joins TRBV4-1 and TRBJ2-1; 10 nucleotides agree with TRBD2. CDR3 length: 17 residues. Germline V gives CDR1 MGHRA, CDR2 YSYEKL. The ends lost 2 bases at V and 2 bases at J; junction bases unmatched: 6. The CDR3 loop reads CASSQPGLAIPYNEQFF. The CDR3 DNA sequence: TGCGCCAGCAGCCAACCGGGACTAGCGATCCCCTACAATGAGCAGTTCTTC.

This clonotype appeared a few times. The chain has TRBV5-1 and TRBJ2-5; 8 positions match TRBD2. The CDR3 has 15 residues. Germline V gene data show CDR1 as SGHRS and CDR2 as YFSETQ. With 4 bases clipped from V and 11 bases from J, the junction kept 16 bases outside the gene matches. CDR3 sequence (DNA): TGCGCCAGCAGCATAACTAGCGGCCCCTACAATGAGCAGTACTTC. Its translation is CASSITSGPYNEQYF.

This clonotype was detected ten times or more. This chain's CDR3 is CATSDGGPNIQYF. CDR3 bases: TGTGCCACCAGTGATGGAGGGCCGAACATTCAGTACTTC. The V and J genes are TRBV24-1 and TRBJ2-4, with D maybe TRBD2 (6 bases). Germline values: CDR1 KGHDR, CDR2 SFDVKD. Trimming left V 3 bases short and J 7 bases short, with 9 bases between. This CDR3 region has 13 residues.

The gene calls are TRBV7-6 and TRBJ2-7; tentatively, D is TRBD1 (6 bases). V gave up 5 bases and J gave up 7 bases, with 24 bases separating them. Germline V lookup: CDR1 SGHVS, CDR2 FNYEAQ. This CDR3 spans 16 amino acids. CDR3 amino acids: CASSRIQGPAYNEQYF. CDR3 sequence (DNA): TGTGCCAGCAGCCGGATACAGGGACCAGCCTACAATGAGCAGTACTTC.

This clonotype was observed a few times. The chain employs TRBV20-1 and TRBJ2-5; TRBD2 agrees at 9 bases. The CDR3 contains 15 residues. J gave up 5 bases and V 5 bases, and 12 bases lay outside the gene matches. Per the germline V gene, CDR1 is DFQATT and CDR2 is SNEGSKA (reference sequence). In DNA, the CDR3 is TGCAGTGCTCGCCCGGGTAGCGGGAGCGGGGAGACCCAGTACTTC. Its translation: CSARPGSGSGETQYF.

This clonotype was counted only a few times. The rearrangement links TRBV18 to TRBJ2-7, with 10 bases fitting TRBD1. CDR1 and CDR2 from the germline V gene are KGHSH and LQKENI. The CDR3 totals 14 residues. V lost 3 bases to trimming and J lost 5 bases; unmatched junction nucleotides: 4. The DNA for the CDR3 is TGTGCCAGCTCACCGGGACAGGGGATAAACGAGCAGTACTTC. It yields the protein CASSPGQGINEQYF.

This clonotype was counted a few times. The V gene is TRBV6-5, the J gene TRBJ2-1; 12 positions agree with TRBD2. The V segment lost 2 bases and the J segment 6 bases; nucleotides outside the gene matches: 2. Germline CDR1 MNHEY, CDR2 SVGAGI. The CDR3 consists of 15 residues. The CDR3 loop is CASSYRLAGVNEQFF. In nucleotides, the CDR3 is TGTGCCAGCAGTTACAGACTAGCGGGAGTCAATGAGCAGTTCTTC.

The chain carries TRBV12-3 or TRBV12-4 and TRBJ2-1; D remains unclear. The CDR3 length is 14 residues. Trimming took off 4 bases at V and 2 bases at J, with 9 bases between the two ends. The CDR3 DNA is TGTGCCAGCAGTTCGGTCAGGCCCTACAATGAGCAGTTCTTC. Amino acids: CASSSVRPYNEQFF.

This clonotype has more than one count but fewer than ten. This rearrangement joins TRBV9 to TRBJ2-7; 13 bases align to TRBD2. The germline gives CDR1 SGDLS, CDR2 YYNGEE. The J segment lost 4 bases and the V segment lost 3 bases, leaving 16 bases of the junction unmatched. This CDR3 region has 19 residues. The CDR3 bases are TGTGCCAGCAGCGGTAGGTGGGGGTCCGGGACTAGCGGGGATTACGAGCAGTACTTC. This gives the protein CASSGRWGSGTSGDYEQYF.

This clonotype occurred a few times. The chain has TRBV12-3 or TRBV12-4 and TRBJ2-3; 9 bases line up with TRBD2. The CDR3 totals 16 residues. Trimming cost V 1 base and J 5 bases; bases outside gene matches: 7. Here the CDR3 reads CASSLGGAGGRDTQYF. The DNA for the CDR3 is TGTGCCAGCAGTTTAGGAGGTGCGGGGGGGAGAGATACGCAGTATTTT.